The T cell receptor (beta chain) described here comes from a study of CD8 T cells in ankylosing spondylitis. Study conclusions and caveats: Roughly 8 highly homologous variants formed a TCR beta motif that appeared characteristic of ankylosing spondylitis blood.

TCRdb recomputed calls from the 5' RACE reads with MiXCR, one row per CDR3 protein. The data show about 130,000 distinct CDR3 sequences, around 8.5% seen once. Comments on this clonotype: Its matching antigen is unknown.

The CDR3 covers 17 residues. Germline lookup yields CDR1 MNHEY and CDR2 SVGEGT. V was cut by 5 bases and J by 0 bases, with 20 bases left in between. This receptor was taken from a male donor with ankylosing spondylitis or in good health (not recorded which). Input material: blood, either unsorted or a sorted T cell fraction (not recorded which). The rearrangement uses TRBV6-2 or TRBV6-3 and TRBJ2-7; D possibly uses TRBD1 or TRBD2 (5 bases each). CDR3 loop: CASSQIPGRMISYEQYF. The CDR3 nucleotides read TGTGCCAGCAGTCAAATACCGGGACGTATGATCTCCTACGAGCAGTACTTC.